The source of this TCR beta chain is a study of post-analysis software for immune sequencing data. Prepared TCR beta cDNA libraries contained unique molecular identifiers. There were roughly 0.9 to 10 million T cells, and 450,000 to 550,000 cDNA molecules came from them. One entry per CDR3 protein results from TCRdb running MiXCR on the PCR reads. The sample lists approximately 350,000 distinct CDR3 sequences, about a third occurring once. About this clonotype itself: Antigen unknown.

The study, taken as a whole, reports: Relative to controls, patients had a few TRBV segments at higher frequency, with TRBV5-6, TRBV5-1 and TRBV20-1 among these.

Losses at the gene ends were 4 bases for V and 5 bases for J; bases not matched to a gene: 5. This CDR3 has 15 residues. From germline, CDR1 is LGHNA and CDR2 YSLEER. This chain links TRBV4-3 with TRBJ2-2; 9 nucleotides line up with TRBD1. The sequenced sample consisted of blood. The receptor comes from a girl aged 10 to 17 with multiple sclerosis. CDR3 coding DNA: TGCGCCAGCAGCCCATACAGGGGGCATACCGGGGAGCTGTTTTTT. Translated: CASSPYRGHTGELFF.